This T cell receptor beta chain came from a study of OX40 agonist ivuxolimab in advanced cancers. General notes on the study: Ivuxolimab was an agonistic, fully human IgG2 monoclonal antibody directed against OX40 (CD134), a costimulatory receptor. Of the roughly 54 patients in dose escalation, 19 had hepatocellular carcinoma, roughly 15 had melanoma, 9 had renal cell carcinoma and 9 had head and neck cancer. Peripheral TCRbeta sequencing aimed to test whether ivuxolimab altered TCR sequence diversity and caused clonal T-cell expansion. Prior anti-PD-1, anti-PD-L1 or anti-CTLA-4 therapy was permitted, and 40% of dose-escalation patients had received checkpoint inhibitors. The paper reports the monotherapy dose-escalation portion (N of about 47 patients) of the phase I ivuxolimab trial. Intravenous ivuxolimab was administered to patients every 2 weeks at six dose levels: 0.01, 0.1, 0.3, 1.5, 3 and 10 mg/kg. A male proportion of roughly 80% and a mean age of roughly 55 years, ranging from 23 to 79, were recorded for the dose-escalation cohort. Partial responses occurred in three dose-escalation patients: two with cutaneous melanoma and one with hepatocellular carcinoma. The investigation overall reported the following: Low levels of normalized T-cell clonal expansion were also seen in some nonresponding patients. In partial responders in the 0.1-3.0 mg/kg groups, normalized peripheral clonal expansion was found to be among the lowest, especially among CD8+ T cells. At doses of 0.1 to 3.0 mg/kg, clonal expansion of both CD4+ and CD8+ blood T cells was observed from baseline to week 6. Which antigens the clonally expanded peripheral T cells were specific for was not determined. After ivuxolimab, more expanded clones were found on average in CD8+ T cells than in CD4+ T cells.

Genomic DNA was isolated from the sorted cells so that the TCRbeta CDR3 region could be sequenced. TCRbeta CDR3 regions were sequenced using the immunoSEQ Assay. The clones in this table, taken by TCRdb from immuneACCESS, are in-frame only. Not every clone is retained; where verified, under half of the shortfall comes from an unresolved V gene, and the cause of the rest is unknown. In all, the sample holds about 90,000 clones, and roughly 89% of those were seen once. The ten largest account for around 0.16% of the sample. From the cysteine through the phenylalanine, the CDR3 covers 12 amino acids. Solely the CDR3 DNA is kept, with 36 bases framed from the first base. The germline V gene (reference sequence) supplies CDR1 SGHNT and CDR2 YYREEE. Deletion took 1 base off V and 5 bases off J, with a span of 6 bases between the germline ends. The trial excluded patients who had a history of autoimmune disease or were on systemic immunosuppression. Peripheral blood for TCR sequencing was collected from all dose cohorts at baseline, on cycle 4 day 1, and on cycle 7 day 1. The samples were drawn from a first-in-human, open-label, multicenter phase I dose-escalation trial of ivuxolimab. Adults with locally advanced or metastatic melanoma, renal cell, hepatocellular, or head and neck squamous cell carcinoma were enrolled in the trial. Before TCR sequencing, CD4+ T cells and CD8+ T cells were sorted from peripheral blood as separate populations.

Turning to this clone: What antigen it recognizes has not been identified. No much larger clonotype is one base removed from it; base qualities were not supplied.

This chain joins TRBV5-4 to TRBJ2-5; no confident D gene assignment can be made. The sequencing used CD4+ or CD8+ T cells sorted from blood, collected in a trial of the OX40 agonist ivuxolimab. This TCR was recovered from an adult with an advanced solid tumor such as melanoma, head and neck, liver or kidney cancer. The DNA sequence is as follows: TGTGCCAGCAGCTTGACACGGGAGACCCAGTACTTC. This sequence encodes CASSLTRETQYF.